This T cell receptor (beta chain) is from a study of blood T cell repertoires in COVID-19. Profiling relied on immunoSEQ multiplex PCR, and the TCRdb table lists in-frame clones only, not all of them. The data contain about 240,000 clones, around 88% of them singletons. With 5 bases removed from V and 9 bases from J, the gap between germline ends came to 11 bases. There are 12 residues in the CDR3. Germline assignment: CDR1 SGHTA and CDR2 FQGNSA. The chain carries TRBV7-2 and TRBJ1-3; D remains unclear. Sequenced input: PBMCs or T cells enriched from blood (not recorded which). The receptor was derived from a woman under 40 who had recovered from COVID-19. CDR3 sequence reads: CASSGDRSTIYF. Written as DNA, the CDR3 is TGTGCCAGCAGCGGAGATAGGAGCACCATATATTTT. The full variable domain, rest sourced from reference TRBV7-2 and TRBJ1-3, is GAGVSQSPSNKVTEKGKDVELRCDPISGHTALYWYRQSLGQGLEFLIYFQGNSAPDKSGLPSDRFSAERTGGSVSTLTIQRTQQEDSAVYLCASSGDRSTIYFGEGSWLTVV.